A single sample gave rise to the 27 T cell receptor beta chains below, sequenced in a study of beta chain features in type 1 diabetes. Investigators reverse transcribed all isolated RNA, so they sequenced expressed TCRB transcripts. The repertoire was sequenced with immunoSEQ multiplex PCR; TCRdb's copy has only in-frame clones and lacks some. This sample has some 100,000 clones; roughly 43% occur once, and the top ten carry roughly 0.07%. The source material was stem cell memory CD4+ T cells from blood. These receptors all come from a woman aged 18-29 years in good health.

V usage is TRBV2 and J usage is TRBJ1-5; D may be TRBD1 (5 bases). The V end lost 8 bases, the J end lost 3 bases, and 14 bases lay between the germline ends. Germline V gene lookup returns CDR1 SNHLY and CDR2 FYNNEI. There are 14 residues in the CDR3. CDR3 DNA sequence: TGTGCCAGCGGGTGGGGGGAGGTCAATCAGCCCCAGCATTTT. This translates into CASGWGEVNQPQHF.

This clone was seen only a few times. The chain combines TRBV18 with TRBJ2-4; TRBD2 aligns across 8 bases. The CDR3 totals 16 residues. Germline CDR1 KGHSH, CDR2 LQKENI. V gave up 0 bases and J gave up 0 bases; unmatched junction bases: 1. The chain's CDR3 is CASSPPSGGAKNIQYF. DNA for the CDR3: TGTGCCAGCTCACCACCGAGCGGGGGAGCCAAAAACATTCAGTACTTC.

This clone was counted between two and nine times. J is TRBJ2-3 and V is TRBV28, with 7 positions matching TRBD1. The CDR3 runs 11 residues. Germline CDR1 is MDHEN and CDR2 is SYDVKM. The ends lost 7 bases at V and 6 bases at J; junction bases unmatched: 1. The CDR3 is CASTRGDTQYF. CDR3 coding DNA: TGTGCCAGCACCAGGGGGGATACGCAGTATTTT.

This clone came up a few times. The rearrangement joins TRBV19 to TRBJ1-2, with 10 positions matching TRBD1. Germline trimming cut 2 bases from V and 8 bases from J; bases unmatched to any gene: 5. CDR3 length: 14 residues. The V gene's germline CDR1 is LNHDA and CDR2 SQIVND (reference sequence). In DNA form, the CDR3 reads TGTGCCAGTAGTATAAGGGACAGGGGTAGGGGCTACACCTTC. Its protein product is CASSIRDRGRGYTF.

Here the CDR3 reads CSLLSVAGGLYNEQFF. The CDR3 DNA is TGCAGCCTCCTCTCGGTAGCGGGAGGATTATACAATGAGCAGTTCTTC. The chain joins TRBV29-1 to TRBJ2-1; TRBD2 matches 10 bases. Germline trimming cut 8 bases from V and 4 bases from J; bases unmatched to any gene: 14. CDR1 and CDR2 (germline): SQVTM, ANQGSEA. This CDR3 is built from 16 residues.

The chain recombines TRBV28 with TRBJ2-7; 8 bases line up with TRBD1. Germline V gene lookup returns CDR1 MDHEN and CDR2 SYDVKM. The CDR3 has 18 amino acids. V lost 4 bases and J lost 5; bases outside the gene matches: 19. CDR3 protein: CASSSLILGQAILNEQYF. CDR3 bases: TGTGCCAGCAGTTCCCTCATTTTGGGACAGGCTATCTTAAACGAGCAGTACTTC.

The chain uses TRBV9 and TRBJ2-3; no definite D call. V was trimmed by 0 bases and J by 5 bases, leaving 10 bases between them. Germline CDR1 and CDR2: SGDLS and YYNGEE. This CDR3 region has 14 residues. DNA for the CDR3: TGTGCCAGCAGCGTAGACCTCCTAGGAGATACGCAGTATTTT. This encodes CASSVDLLGDTQYF.

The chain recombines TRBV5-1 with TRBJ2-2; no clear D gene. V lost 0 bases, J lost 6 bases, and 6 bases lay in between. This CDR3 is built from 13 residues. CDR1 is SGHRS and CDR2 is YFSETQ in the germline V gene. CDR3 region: CASSLGAPGELFF. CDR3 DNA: TGCGCCAGCAGCTTGGGGGCCCCCGGGGAGCTGTTTTTT.

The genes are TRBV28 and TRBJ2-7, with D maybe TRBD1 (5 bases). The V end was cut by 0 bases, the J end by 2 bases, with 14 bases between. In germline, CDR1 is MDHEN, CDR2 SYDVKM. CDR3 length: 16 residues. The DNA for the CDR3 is TGTGCCAGCAGTTTATGGTCGGCAGGGAATACCTACGAGCAGTACTTC. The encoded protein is CASSLWSAGNTYEQYF. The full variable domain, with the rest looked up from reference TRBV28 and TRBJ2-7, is DVKVTQSSRYLVKRTGEKVFLECVQDMDHENMFWYRQDPGLGLRLIYFSYDVKMKEKGDIPEGYSVSREKKERFSLILESASTNQTSMYLCASSLWSAGNTYEQYFGPGTRLTVT.

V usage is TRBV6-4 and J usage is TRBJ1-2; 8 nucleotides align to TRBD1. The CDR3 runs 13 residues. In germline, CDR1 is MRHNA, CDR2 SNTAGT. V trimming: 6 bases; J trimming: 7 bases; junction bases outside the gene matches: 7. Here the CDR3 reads CASSTDRGSGYTF. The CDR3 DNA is TGTGCCAGCAGCACCGACAGGGGCAGTGGCTACACCTTC.

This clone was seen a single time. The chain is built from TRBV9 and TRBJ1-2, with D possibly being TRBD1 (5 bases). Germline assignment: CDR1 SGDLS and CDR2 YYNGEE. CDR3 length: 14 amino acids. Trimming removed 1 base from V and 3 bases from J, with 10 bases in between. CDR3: CASSVSVRDYGYTF. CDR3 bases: TGTGCCAGCAGCGTATCGGTCAGGGACTATGGCTACACCTTC.

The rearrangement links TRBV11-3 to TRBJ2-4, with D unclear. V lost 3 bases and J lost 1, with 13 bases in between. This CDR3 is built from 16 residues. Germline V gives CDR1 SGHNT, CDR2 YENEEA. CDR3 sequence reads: CASSFMVRVAKNIQYF. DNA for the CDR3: TGTGCCAGCAGCTTTATGGTCCGGGTTGCCAAAAACATTCAGTACTTC.

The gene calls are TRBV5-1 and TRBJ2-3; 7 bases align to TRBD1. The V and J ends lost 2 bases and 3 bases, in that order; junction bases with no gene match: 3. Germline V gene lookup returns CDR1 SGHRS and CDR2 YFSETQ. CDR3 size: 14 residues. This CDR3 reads CASSLEGATDTQYF. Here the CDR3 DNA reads TGCGCCAGCAGCTTAGAGGGGGCAACAGATACGCAGTATTTT.

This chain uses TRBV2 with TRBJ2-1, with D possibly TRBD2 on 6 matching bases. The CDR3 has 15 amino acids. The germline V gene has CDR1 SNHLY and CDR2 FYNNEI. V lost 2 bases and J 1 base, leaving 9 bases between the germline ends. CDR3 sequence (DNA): TGTGCCAGCAGTGAAAATCGGGGGTCCTACAATGAGCAGTTCTTC. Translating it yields CASSENRGSYNEQFF.

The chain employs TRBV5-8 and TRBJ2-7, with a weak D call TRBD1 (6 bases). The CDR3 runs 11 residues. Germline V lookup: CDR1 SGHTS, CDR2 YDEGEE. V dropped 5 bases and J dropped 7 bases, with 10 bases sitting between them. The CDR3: CASRHRVEQYF. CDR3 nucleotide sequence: TGTGCCAGCAGACACAGGGTTGAGCAGTACTTC.

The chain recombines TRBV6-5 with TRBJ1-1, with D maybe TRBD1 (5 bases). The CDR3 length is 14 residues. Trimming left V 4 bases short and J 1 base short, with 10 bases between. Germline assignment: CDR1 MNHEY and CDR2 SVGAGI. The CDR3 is CASSSLQANTEAFF. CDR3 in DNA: TGTGCCAGCAGTTCCTTACAGGCGAACACTGAAGCTTTCTTT.

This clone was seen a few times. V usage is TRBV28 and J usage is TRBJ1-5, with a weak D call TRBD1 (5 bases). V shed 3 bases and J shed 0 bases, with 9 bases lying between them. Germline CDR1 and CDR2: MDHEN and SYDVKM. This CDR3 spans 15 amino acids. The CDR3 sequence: CASSFDSYSNQPQHF. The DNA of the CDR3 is TGTGCCAGCAGTTTCGACAGCTATAGCAATCAGCCCCAGCATTTT.

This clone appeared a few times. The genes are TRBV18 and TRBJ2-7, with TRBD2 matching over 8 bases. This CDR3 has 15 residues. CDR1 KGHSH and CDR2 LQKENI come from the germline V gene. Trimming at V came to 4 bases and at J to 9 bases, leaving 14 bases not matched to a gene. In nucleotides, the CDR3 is TGTGCCAGCTCACAAAAAGCGGGAGAGGGAGTGGCGCAGTACTTC. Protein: CASSQKAGEGVAQYF. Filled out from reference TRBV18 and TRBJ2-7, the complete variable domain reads NAGVMQNPRHLVRRRGQEARLRCSPMKGHSHVYWYRQLPEEGLKFMVYLQKENIIDESGMPKERFSAEFPKEGPSILRIQQVVRGDSAAYFCASSQKAGEGVAQYFGPGTRLTVT.

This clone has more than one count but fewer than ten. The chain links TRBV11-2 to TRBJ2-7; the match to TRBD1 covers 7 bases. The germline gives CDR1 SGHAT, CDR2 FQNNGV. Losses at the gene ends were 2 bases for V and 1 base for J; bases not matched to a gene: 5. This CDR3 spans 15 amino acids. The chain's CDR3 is CASSLTETGSYEQYF. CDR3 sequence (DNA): TGTGCCAGCAGCTTAACAGAGACAGGGTCCTACGAGCAGTACTTC.

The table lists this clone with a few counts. This chain's CDR3 is CASSPRTSGMGFEQFF. The CDR3 nucleotides read TGTGCCAGCTCACCGAGGACTAGCGGGATGGGGTTTGAGCAGTTCTTC. The rearrangement uses TRBV18 and TRBJ2-1; 12 bases are shared with TRBD2. The CDR3 runs to 16 residues. V was pared by 3 bases and J by 9 bases, with 9 bases of the junction left unmatched. Germline V gene sequence: CDR1 KGHSH, CDR2 LQKENI.

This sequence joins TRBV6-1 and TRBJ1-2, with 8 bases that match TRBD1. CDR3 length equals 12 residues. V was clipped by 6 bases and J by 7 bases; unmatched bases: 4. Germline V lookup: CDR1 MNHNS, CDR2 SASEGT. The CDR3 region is CASSWTGSGYTF. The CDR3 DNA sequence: TGTGCCAGCAGCTGGACAGGGAGTGGCTACACCTTC.

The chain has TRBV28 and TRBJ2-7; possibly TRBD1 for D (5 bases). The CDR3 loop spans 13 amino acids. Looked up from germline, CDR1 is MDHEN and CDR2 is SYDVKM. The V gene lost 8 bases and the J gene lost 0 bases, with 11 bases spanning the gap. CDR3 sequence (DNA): TGTGCCAGCGTGTACAGGTACTCCTACGAGCAGTACTTC. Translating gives CASVYRYSYEQYF.

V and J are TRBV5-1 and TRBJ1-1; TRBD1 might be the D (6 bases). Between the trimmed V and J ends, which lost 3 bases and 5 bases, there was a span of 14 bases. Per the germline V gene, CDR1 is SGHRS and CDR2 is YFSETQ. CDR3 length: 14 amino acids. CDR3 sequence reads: CASSSQGEGTEAFF. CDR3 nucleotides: TGCGCCAGCAGCTCACAGGGTGAGGGAACTGAAGCTTTCTTT.

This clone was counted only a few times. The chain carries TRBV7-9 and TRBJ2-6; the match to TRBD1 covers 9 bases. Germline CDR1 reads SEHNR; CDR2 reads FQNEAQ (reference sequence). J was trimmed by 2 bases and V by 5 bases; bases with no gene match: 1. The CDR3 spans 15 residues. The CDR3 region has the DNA TGTGCCAGCAGCCGACAGGGGGCTGGGGCCAACGTCCTGACTTTC. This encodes CASSRQGAGANVLTF. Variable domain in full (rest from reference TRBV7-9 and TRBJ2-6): DTGVSQNPRHKITKRGQNVTFRCDPISEHNRLYWYRQTLGQGPEFLTYFQNEAQLEKSRLLSDRFSAERPKGSFSTLEIQRTEQGDSAMYLCASSRQGAGANVLTFGAGSRLTVL.

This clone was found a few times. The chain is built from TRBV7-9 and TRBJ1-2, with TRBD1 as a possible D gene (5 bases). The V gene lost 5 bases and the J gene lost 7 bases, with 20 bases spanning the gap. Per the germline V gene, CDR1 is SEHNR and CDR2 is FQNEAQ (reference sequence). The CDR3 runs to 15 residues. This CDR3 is CASSPNSVGGSGYTF. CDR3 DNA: TGTGCCAGCAGCCCCAATTCCGTCGGGGGATCTGGCTACACCTTC.

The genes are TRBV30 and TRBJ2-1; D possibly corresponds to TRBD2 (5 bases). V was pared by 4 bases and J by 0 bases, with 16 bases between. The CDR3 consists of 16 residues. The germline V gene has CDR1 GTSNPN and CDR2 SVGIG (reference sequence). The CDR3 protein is CAWTDWRASSYNEQFF. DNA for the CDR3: TGTGCCTGGACCGACTGGCGGGCAAGCTCCTACAATGAGCAGTTCTTC.

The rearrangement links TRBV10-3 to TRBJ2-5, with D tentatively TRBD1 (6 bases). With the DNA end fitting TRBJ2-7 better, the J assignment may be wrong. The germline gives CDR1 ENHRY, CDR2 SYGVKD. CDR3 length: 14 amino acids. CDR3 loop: CAISEGGTSYEQYF. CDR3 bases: TGTGCCATCAGTGAGGGTGGGACATCCTACGAGCAGTACTTC.